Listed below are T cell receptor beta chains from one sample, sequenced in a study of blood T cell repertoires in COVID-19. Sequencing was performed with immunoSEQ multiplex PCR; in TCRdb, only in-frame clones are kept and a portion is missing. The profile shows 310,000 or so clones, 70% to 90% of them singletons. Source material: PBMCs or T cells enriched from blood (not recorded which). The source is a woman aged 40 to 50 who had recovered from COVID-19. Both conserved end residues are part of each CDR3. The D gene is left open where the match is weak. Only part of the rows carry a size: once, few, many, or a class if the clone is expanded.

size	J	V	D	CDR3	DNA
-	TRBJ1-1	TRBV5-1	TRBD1	CASSHQTGGTEAFF	TGCGCCAGCAGCCACCAGACAGGGGGCACTGAAGCTTTCTTT
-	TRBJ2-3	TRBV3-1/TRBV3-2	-	CASSHFSDTQYF	TGTGCCAGCAGCCACTTTAGCGATACGCAGTATTTT
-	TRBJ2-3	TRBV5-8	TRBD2	CAGSGRVSTDTQYF	TGTGCCGGAAGCGGGAGGGTTAGCACAGATACGCAGTATTTT
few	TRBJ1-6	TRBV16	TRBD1	CASSQPTDRGGNSPLHF	TGTGCCAGCAGCCAACCAACGGACAGGGGAGGTAATTCACCCCTCCACTTT
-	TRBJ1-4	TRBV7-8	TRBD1	CASSWQGDEKLFF	TGTGCCAGCAGCTGGCAGGGGGATGAAAAACTGTTTTTT
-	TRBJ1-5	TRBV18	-	CASSQGQQSNQPQHF	TGTGCCAGCTCACAGGGACAACAGAGCAATCAGCCCCAGCATTTT
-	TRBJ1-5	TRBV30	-	CAWSVSPVLPRHF	TGTGCCTGGAGTGTAAGTCCGGTCCTTCCCCGGCATTTT
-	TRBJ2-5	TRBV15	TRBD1	CATGTGGFGQETQYF	TGTGCCACCGGGACAGGGGGGTTCGGGCAAGAGACCCAGTACTTC
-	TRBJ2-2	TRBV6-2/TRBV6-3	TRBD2	CASSYPGLVDTGELFF	TGTGCCAGCAGTTACCCAGGACTAGTTGACACCGGGGAGCTGTTTTTT
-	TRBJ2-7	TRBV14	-	CARTVNGCEQYF	TGTGCCAGGACAGTTAACGGGTGCGAGCAGTACTTC
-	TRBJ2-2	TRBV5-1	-	CASSLAVGGGELFF	TGCGCCAGCAGCTTGGCCGTCGGGGGCGGGGAGCTGTTTTTT
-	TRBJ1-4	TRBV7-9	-	CASTNRVGATNEKLFF	TGTGCCAGCACAAACAGGGTTGGTGCAACTAATGAAAAACTGTTTTTT
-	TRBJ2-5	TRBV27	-	CASSLYSHSETRRETQYF	TGTGCCAGCAGTTTATACTCCCATAGCGAAACCCGGCGGGAGACCCAGTACTTC
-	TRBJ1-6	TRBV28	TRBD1	CASSARGQLNSPLHF	TGTGCCAGCAGTGCCCGGGGACAGCTTAATTCACCCCTCCACTTT
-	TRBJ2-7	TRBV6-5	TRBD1	CASSYSGTGKNEQYF	TGTGCCAGCAGTTACTCAGGGACAGGGAAAAACGAGCAGTACTTC
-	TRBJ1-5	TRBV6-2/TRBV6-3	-	CASSPLGGGNQPQHF	TGTGCCAGCAGCCCCCTTGGAGGTGGCAATCAGCCCCAGCATTTT
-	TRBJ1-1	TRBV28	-	CASRNTGGGRVFF	TGTGCCAGCAGAAACACCGGGGGGGGAAGAGTTTTCTTT
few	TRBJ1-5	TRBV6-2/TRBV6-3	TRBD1	CASSFQGGRSNQPQHF	TGTGCCAGCAGTTTCCAGGGGGGACGTAGCAATCAGCCCCAGCATTTT
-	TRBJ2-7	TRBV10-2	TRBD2	CASSAGGSLREQYF	TGCGCCAGCAGTGCGGGCGGGAGTTTACGCGAGCAGTACTTC
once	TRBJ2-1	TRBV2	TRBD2	CASRAIAGSYNEQFF	TGTGCCAGCAGGGCCATAGCGGGATCCTACAATGAGCAGTTCTTC
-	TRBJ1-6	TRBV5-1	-	CASSLAGIQNSPLHF	TGCGCCAGCAGCTTGGCAGGGATCCAGAATTCACCCCTCCACTTT
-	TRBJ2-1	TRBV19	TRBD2	CASSIFSGRNNEQFF	TGTGCCAGTAGTATCTTTAGCGGGAGAAACAATGAGCAGTTCTTC
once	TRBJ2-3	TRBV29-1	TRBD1	CSVEGQGNPDTQYF	TGCAGCGTTGAAGGACAGGGGAATCCAGATACGCAGTATTTT
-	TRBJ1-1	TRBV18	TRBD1	CASSPDPGQGSEAFF	TGTGCCAGCTCACCAGATCCGGGACAGGGGTCTGAAGCTTTCTTT
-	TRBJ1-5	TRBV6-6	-	CASSSDRNQPQHF	TGTGCCAGCAGTTCGGACAGAAATCAGCCCCAGCATTTT
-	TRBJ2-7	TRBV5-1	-	CASSMADISYEQYF	TGCGCCAGCAGCATGGCTGACATTTCCTACGAGCAGTACTTC
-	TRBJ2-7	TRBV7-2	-	CASSFEITYEQYF	TGTGCCAGCAGCTTTGAGATTACCTACGAGCAGTACTTC
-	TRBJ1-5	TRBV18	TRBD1	CASSPPGQGVGQPQHF	TGTGCCAGCTCACCACCGGGGCAGGGGGTTGGTCAGCCCCAGCATTTT
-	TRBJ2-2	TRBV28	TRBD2	CASSPPLAGGPGELFF	TGTGCCAGCAGTCCTCCTCTAGCGGGAGGACCCGGGGAGCTGTTTTTT
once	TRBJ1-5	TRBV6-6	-	CASRQGGQPQHF	TGTGCCAGCAGGCAGGGAGGACAGCCCCAGCATTTT
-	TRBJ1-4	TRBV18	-	CASSRRVNEKLFF	TGTGCCAGCTCACGGAGGGTCAATGAAAAACTGTTTTTT
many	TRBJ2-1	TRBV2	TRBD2	CASTLTSGAYNEQFF	TGTGCCAGCACCTTGACTAGCGGTGCCTACAATGAGCAGTTCTTC
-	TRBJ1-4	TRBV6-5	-	CASSGDINEKLFF	TGTGCCAGCAGCGGAGATATAAATGAAAAACTGTTTTTT
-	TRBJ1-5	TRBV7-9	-	CASSNNAGRTGNQPQHF	TGTGCCAGCAGCAACAATGCGGGACGGACTGGAAATCAGCCCCAGCATTTT
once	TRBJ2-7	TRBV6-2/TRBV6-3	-	CASSYSGQYEQYF	TGTGCCAGCAGTTACTCGGGGCAGTACGAGCAGTACTTC
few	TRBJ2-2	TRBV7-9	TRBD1	CASSWDRVAGELFF	TGTGCCAGCAGCTGGGACAGGGTAGCCGGGGAGCTGTTTTTT
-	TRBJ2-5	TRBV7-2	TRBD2	CASRLAGEGETQYF	TGTGCCAGCAGGCTAGCGGGAGAGGGAGAGACCCAGTACTTC
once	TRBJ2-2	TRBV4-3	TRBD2	CASSQDPRLAGTGELFF	TGCGCCAGCAGCCAAGATCCCCGACTAGCGGGTACCGGGGAGCTGTTTTTT
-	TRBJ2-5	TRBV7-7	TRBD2	CASSITSATGETQYF	TGTGCTAGCAGCATAACTAGCGCGACGGGGGAGACCCAGTACTTC
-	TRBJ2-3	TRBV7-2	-	CASSSAMARRGDTQYF	TGTGCCAGCAGTAGCGCCATGGCGAGGAGAGGAGATACGCAGTATTTT
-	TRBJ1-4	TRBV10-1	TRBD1	CASRGQGARIGEKLFF	TGCGCCAGCAGGGGACAGGGGGCGCGAATAGGCGAAAAACTGTTTTTT
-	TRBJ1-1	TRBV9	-	CASSPSDRQLLNTEAFF	TGTGCCAGCAGCCCTTCCGACAGGCAACTTCTGAACACTGAAGCTTTCTTT
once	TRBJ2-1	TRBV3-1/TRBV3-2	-	CASSQEGALAGHEQFF	TGTGCCAGCAGCCAAGAGGGGGCCTTAGCCGGTCATGAGCAGTTCTTC
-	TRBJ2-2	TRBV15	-	CATNSALAGDGGTGELFF	TGTGCCACCAATAGCGCACTAGCCGGAGATGGCGGAACCGGGGAGCTGTTTTTT
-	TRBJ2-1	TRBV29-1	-	CSVGGGYSYNEQFF	TGCAGCGTTGGGGGAGGCTATTCCTACAATGAGCAGTTCTTC
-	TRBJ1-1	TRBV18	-	CASSPQRFTEGRNTEAFF	TGTGCCAGCTCACCACAAAGATTCACCGAGGGTCGGAACACTGAAGCTTTCTTT
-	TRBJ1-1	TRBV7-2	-	CASGVGVHSEAFF	TGTGCCAGCGGGGTCGGGGTACATAGCGAAGCTTTCTTT
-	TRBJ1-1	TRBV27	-	CASSRLTENTEAFF	TGTGCCAGCAGCCGCCTGACAGAGAACACTGAAGCTTTCTTT
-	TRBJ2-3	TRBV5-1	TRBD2	CASSFGTSADTQYF	TGCGCCAGCAGCTTTGGGACTAGTGCAGATACGCAGTATTTT
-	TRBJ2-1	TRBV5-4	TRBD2	CASSSTSGVEQFF	TGTGCCAGCAGCTCGACTAGCGGGGTTGAGCAGTTCTTC
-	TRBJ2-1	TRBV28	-	CASSQLAKSPFF	TGTGCCAGCAGTCAGCTAGCGAAAAGTCCGTTCTTC
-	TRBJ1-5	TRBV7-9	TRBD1	CASSKDRGGNQPQHF	TGTGCCAGCAGTAAGGACAGGGGAGGCAATCAGCCCCAGCATTTT
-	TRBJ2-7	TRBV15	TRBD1	CATSRGLGTGAGLAYEQYF	TGTGCCACCAGCAGAGGCCTTGGGACAGGAGCCGGTCTCGCCTACGAGCAGTACTTC
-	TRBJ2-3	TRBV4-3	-	CASSQEGEGTDTQYF	TGCGCCAGCAGCCAAGAGGGGGAGGGCACAGATACGCAGTATTTT
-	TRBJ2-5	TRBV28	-	CASSGAEIQETQYF	TGTGCCAGCAGCGGAGCGGAAATCCAAGAGACCCAGTACTTC
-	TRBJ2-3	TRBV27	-	CASSPYRVVGTDTQYF	TGTGCCAGCAGTCCCTACAGGGTGGTAGGCACAGATACGCAGTATTTT
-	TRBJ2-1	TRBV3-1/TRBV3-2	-	CASSPGRAGRSYNEQFF	TGTGCCAGCAGCCCAGGTAGGGCGGGCCGTTCCTACAATGAGCAGTTCTTC
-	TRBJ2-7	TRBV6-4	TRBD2	CASNRLAGGPVQYF	TGTGCCAGCAACAGACTAGCGGGAGGGCCAGTGCAGTACTTC
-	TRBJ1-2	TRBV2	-	CASSEERQSYGYTF	TGTGCCAGCAGTGAAGAGAGGCAGTCCTATGGCTACACCTTC